This T cell receptor (beta chain) derives from a study of blood T cell repertoires in COVID-19. Repertoires were generated with immunoSEQ multiplex PCR, while TCRdb's copy carries only in-frame clones and drops some. Found here are over 200,000 clones, 88% of them singletons; the top ten hold about 3.5%. Participants spanned ages about 18 to 100 years and resided in 24 US areas. Someone with COVID-19 had been met by exposed participants within 2 weeks before study entry. From germline, CDR1 is GTSNPN and CDR2 SVGIG (reference sequence). The CDR3 runs 13 residues. The V end was cut by 2 bases, the J end by 7 bases, with 9 bases between.

Sequences were obtained from PBMCs or T cells enriched from blood (not recorded which). The chain links TRBV30 to TRBJ1-6; possibly TRBD1 for D (6 bases). This receptor was identified in a woman in her twenties or thirties who had been exposed to COVID-19. The CDR3 region is CAWSMQGNSPLHF. In DNA, the CDR3 is TGTGCCTGGAGTATGCAGGGGAATTCACCCCTCCACTTT.